This T cell receptor (beta chain) was identified in a study of regulatory T cells in long-lasting Graves disease (dated by TCRdb to the early 2020s). For context, the study as a whole: In the newly diagnosed Graves' disease group, patients had been taking antithyroid drugs for less than 3 months. The study was conducted in China and was registered as a clinical trial. Persistent Graves' disease patients were compared with newly diagnosed Graves' disease patients by peripheral blood TCR sequencing and RNA sequencing. TCR sequencing covered approximately 13 persistent and roughly 20 newly diagnosed Graves' disease patients, some 35 samples in total.

The library was made by multiplex PCR. Sequencing relied on an Illumina HiSeq 4000. CDR3 regions were amplified by Arm-PCR with iRepertoire HTBI primers to construct TCR beta libraries. PCR products were gel purified before sequencing. The original methods were these. Gene usage analysis of CDR3 amino acid clonotypes used the 62 TRBV and about 13 TRBJ segments found across samples. COPE and FqMerger were used to merge the filtered high-quality paired reads into contigs. BLAST was used to align contigs to the IMGT TRBV, TRBD and TRBJ reference genes, and CDR3 was defined following IMGT. Any clonotype with a frequency above 0.1% was classified as a highly expanded clone. Shannon entropy was used to measure repertoire diversity, and the Gini coefficient was used to measure V-J evenness. A clonotype found in more than one individual was treated as public. TCRdb took the public reads, trimmed them with fastp at Q25, ran MiXCR for clone calling and kept in-frame beta chains. CDR3 protein duplicates are merged, each entry listing the most common genes and DNA. The authors' filters were not applied to this entry. This sample is represented by 400,000 to 650,000 distinct CDR3 sequences; around 16% of them were singletons. Roughly 25% of the sample goes to the ten largest clones.

Interpreted using the paper, the time point label stands for: newly diagnosed GD, antithyroid drugs for less than 3 months. For both TCR sequencing and RNA sequencing, RNA was extracted from PBMCs in TRIzol. The diagnosis of Graves' disease was made according to American Thyroid Association guidelines. Patients for the study were recruited at an endocrinology department in Xi'an, China. Each patient gave around 9 milliliters of peripheral blood, collected in an EDTA anticoagulant tube. Ficoll Paque Plus density gradient separation was used to isolate PBMCs, and no additional T cell sorting was done. An Agilent 2100 Bioanalyzer and agarose gel were used to check RNA quality, and a NanoDrop 2000 was used to measure RNA concentration. General study outcomes and caveats: The small sample size was acknowledged by the authors as a limitation that may reduce accuracy. Sequencing and analysis were restricted to the TCR beta chain. Peripheral blood alone was examined, since thyroid tissue, which constituted the primary lesion, could not be accessed. A larger number of public clonotypes was shared among persistent patients (approximately 3,000) than among newly diagnosed patients (approximately 1,000). Persistent Graves' disease patients showed lower TCR Shannon entropy and fewer highly expanded clones than newly diagnosed patients, suggesting clonal expansion. Preferential use of TRBV28, TRBJ1-2 and TRBJ2-5 was observed in persistent disease, whereas TRBV20-1 and TRBJ2-1 were favored in newly diagnosed disease.

The CDR3 spans 15 residues, from the cysteine through the phenylalanine. The DNA shown is the 45-base CDR3, in frame from base 1. CDR1 and CDR2 (DFQATT, SNEGSKA) derive from the germline V gene (reference sequence). V is reduced by 7 bases and J by 5 bases, leaving a spacing of 20 bases between them. With regard to this clonotype: Its antigen remains undetermined. No base-level quality is on record; no much larger clone is a single base apart.

The sample was also reused in another study, on T cells in Graves' hyperthyroidism and ophthalmopathy. The second study's paper adds: Stable Graves' hyperthyroidism was defined as the absence of progression to ophthalmopathy over 18 months of follow-up. Hyperthyroidism patients were newly diagnosed, with disease duration under 2 months, and aged 18 to 65 years. The study excluded patients with uncontrolled infections, other autoimmune diseases, pregnancy or lactation. Diagnoses relied on clinical symptoms, serum thyroxine and TRAb, thyroid ultrasound and orbital computed tomography. The first round of RT-PCR for the TCR CDR3 was performed with the HTBI primer set and the Qiagen OneStep RT-PCR kit. Most expanded thyroid clonotypes (frequency above 0.001) were also found in blood, which suggests that blood repertoires may mirror thyroid immune responses. A 13 V-J signature model separated ophthalmopathy from stable hyperthyroidism, with over 85% sensitivity and roughly 81% specificity in cross-validation and 80%/75% in testing. In validation, progression to ophthalmopathy was predicted by the model with 70.59% sensitivity and just over 72% specificity, a median of about 6.8 months before onset. A discovery cohort of about a hundred patients, roughly 43 with Graves' ophthalmopathy and fewer than 65 with stable Graves' hyperthyroidism, was used to find distinguishing TCR V-J signatures. Prospective prediction of ophthalmopathy was tested in an independent validation cohort of 18 to 20 hyperthyroidism patients and 15 to 17 patients who later progressed to ophthalmopathy. For training and testing, the 100 or so patients in the discovery cohort were randomly divided in a 7:3 ratio. Thyroid tissue and blood T-cell repertoires from several Graves' hyperthyroidism patients were also compared in the study. After blood sampling, hyperthyroidism patients were treated with methimazole at a starting dose of 30 mg daily, and ophthalmopathy patients were treated with high-dose intravenous methylprednisolone. Libraries were constructed in a second round of multiplex PCR, after which size selection and purification were performed. Sequencing of the libraries was done on an Illumina HiSeq2000 using paired-end 100 bp reads. SOAPnuke was used to process the raw data, removing reads that contained adapters or uncalled bases, had a mean Phred below 15, or lacked an exact match to the constant primer or identifier. COPE v1.2.5 was used to merge high-quality paired reads, and clonotypes were defined as unique nucleotide sequences. MiTCR v1.1 was used to align the clonotypes against IMGT TRBV, TRBD and TRBJ reference segments. Only V-J combinations with frequency above 0.0001, covering roughly 99% of repertoires, were analysed. The TCS score was defined as F50 (clonal expansion) divided by E x V (chaos), with BLOSUM62-based TCRdist calculated between CDR3 peptides within each V-J. Welch's t-statistics and random forest reduced roughly 500 V-J features to roughly 13, which were used in a naive Bayes classifier (R e1071). No statistical method was used to set the sample size in advance, and investigators knew the group allocation. The paper reports TCR Vbeta CDR3 sequencing of fewer than 150 peripheral blood samples: 43 ophthalmopathy, fewer than 80 hyperthyroidism and around 17 progressor patients.

The chain is encoded by TRBV20-1 joined to TRBJ1-4; too little of a D gene remains to name it. The source is a woman aged 40-65 years with Graves disease. Donor details come from another sample of the same person, matched by shared clones. The sequencing used peripheral blood mononuclear cells (PBMCs), collected at new diagnosis, from a patient treated with antithyroid drugs. This receptor carries the CDR3 CSGAAGGFWNEKLFF. The DNA sequence is given as TGCAGTGGGGCGGCAGGCGGGTTTTGGAATGAAAAACTGTTTTTT.